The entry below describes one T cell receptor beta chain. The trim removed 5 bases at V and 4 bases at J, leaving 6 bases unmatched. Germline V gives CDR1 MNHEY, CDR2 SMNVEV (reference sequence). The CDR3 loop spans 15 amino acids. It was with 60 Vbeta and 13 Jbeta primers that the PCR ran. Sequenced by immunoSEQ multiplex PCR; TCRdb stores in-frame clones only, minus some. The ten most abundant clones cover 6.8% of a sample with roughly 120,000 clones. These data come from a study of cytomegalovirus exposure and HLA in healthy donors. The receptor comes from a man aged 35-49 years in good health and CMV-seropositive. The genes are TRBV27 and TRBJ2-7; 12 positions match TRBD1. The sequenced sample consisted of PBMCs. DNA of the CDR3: TGTGCCAGCAGTCGCGGGGGACAGGGGGCTTACGAGCAGTACTTC. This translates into CASSRGGQGAYEQYF.